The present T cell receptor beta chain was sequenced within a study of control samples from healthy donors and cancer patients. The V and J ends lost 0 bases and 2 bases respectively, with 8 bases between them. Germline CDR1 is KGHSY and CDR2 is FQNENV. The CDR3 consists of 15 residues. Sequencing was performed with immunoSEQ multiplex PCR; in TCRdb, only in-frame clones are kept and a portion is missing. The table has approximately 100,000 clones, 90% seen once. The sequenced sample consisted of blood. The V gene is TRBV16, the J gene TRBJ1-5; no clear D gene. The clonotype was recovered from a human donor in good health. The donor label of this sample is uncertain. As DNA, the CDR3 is TGTGCCAGCAGCCAATCCGGTGCAGGCAATCAGCCCCAGCATTTT. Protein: CASSQSGAGNQPQHF.